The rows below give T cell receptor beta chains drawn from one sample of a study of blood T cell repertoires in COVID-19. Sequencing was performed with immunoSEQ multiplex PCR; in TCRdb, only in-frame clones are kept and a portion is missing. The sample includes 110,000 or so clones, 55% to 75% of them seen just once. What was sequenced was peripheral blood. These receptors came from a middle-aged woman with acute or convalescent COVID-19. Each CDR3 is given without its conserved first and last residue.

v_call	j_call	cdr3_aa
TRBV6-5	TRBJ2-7	ASRLTGPGY
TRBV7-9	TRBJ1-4	ASSLDSGGMEKLF
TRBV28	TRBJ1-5	ASSLGYLRRGLDNQPQH
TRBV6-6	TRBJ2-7	ASSYGGRGTYEQY
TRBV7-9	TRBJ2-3	ASSPAASTDTQY
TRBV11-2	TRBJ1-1	ASSSRPSGNTEAF
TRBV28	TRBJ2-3	ASSRTTGGYGTDTQY
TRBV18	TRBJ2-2	ASSAVWLLNTGELF
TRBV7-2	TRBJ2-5	ASSMLARGETQY
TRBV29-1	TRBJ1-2	SVGLLGGGYT
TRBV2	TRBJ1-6	ASRWEGNSPLH
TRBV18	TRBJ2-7	ASSPRTASVYEQY
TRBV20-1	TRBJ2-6	SASARLSGANVLT
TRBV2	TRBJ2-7	ASSNPHRASSYEQY
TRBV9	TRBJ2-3	ASSVSGASTDTQY
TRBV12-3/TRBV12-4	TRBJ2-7	ASSPGQNYEQY
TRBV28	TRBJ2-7	ASSLVSGGSGEQY
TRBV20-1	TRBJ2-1	SASMLEKYNEQF
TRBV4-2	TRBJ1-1	ASSQSGAAAF
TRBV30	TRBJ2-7	AWSVAGTGGSYEQY
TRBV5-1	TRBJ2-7	ASSSSDNYEQY
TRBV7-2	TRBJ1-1	ASSQRQGWDTEAF
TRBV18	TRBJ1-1	ASSPQRSGTEAF
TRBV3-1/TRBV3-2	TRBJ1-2	ASRFNRGRGYT
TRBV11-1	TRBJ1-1	ASSLYLGGDTEAF
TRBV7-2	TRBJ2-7	ASSLDSGGAYEQY
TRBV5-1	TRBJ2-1	ASSLGGLREQF